This T cell receptor beta chain was documented in a study of CD8+CD57+ T cells in acquired aplastic anemia. Study information: DNA per sorted CD4+ or CD8+ sample ranged about 0.17 to 30 ug, averaging roughly 3.2 ug. CD4+ cells from healthy donors averaged around 10 million reads.

Profiles of TCR beta VDJ and CDR3 were generated from a genomic DNA template. From the reads, TCRdb called clonotypes with MiXCR, one entry per CDR3 protein. The table includes about 130,000 distinct CDR3 sequences, more than 35% detected once. V was trimmed by 5 bases and J by 7 bases, leaving 14 bases between them. The CDR3 is 13 residues long. Per the germline V gene, CDR1 is SGHTA and CDR2 is FQGTGA. The sequence was collected from a human donor in good health, serving as a control. Sequenced: sorted CD4+, CD8+, or CD8+CD57+ T cells (not recorded which) from PBMCs. The gene calls are TRBV7-3 and TRBJ1-1; D call uncertain. The CDR3 DNA reads TGTGCCAGCAGCCGGGTTCAGGCAGGTGAAGCTTTCTTT. As protein: CASSRVQAGEAFF.